Ten or more counts support the clone carrying this TCR beta chain. Its antigen remains unknown. The sorted libraries were made from more than 900,000 CD4+ or CD8+ T cells. The entry originates in a study of neurological immune-mediated disorders. With 10-nucleotide random UMIs included, cDNA was synthesized by 5'RACE. MiXCR, applied by TCRdb to the 5' RACE reads, yields one record per CDR3 protein. The sample includes approximately 38,000 distinct CDR3 sequences, approximately 7.2% of them seen just once. Study-wide results and limits: Sharing of CDR3 amino acid sequences among expanded clones across subjects was absent, suggesting private repertoires in all groups.

Germline CDR1 and CDR2: SGHRS and YFSETQ. This CDR3 region has 14 residues. The germline V and J ends were trimmed by 0 bases and 3 bases, with 9 bases remaining between them. This TCR came from a man aged 50 to 60 in good health. The V gene is TRBV5-1, the J gene TRBJ1-2; no reliable D call. The sample comprised CD4+ T cells from blood. CDR3 sequence reads: CASSLDSPYYGYTF. The CDR3 DNA reads as TGCGCCAGCAGCTTGGACAGCCCCTACTATGGCTACACCTTC. The entire variable domain, with the rest obtained from reference TRBV5-1 and TRBJ1-2, is as follows: KAGVTQTPRYLIKTRGQQVTLSCSPISGHRSVSWYQQTPGQGLQFLFEYFSETQRNKGNFPGRFSGRQFSNSRSEMNVSTLELGDSALYLCASSLDSPYYGYTFGSGTRLTVV.